Each of the 10 T cell receptor beta chains below was sequenced from the same sample in a study of T-cell memory formation after mild COVID-19. TCRdb processed the 5' RACE reads anew with MiXCR; each CDR3 protein has one entry. The sample includes 85,000 to 130,000 distinct CDR3 sequences, 12% of them seen just once. The sequenced material came from PBMCs or a T cell subset sorted from them (not recorded which). The receptors come from an adult woman who had mild COVID-19 (a few samples of this study predate the infection). Cell type and time point are not known.

This clonotype was counted many times. The chain links TRBV27 to TRBJ2-7; 7 bases are shared with TRBD2. Germline lookup yields CDR1 MNHEY and CDR2 SMNVEV (reference sequence). Germline trimming cut 7 bases from V and 3 bases from J; bases unmatched to any gene: 12. CDR3 length equals 15 residues. The CDR3: CASTSSSGLIYEQYF. CDR3 DNA: TGTGCCAGCACTAGCAGTAGCGGGTTGATCTACGAGCAGTACTTC.

CDR3 sequence reads: CASSVSPVGNQPQHF. The CDR3 DNA follows: TGTGCCAGTAGTGTCTCCCCAGTAGGCAATCAGCCCCAGCATTTT. The chain recombines TRBV19 with TRBJ1-5; D remains ambiguous. V was trimmed by 5 bases and J by 2 bases, leaving 13 bases between them. The CDR3 runs 15 residues. Per the germline V gene, CDR1 is LNHDA and CDR2 is SQIVND (reference sequence).

The chain links TRBV11-2 to TRBJ2-7; 11 nucleotides match TRBD2. The germline gives CDR1 SGHAT, CDR2 FQNNGV. Germline trimming cut 5 bases from V and 1 base from J; bases unmatched to any gene: 10. CDR3 length equals 17 residues. CDR3 DNA sequence: TGTGCCAGCAGCCCAGGACCAGCTAGCGGGGGGTCCTACGAGCAGTACTTC. Encoded protein: CASSPGPASGGSYEQYF. The full variable domain, in which reference TRBV11-2 and TRBJ2-7 provide the parts outside the CDR3, is EAGVAQSPRYKIIEKRQSVAFWCNPISGHATLYWYQQILGQGPKLLIQFQNNGVVDDSQLPKDRFSAERLKGVDSTLKIQPAKLEDSAVYLCASSPGPASGGSYEQYFGPGTRLTVT.

This clonotype was observed a few times. The chain links TRBV5-1 to TRBJ2-1, with TRBD2 matching over 9 bases. The CDR3 loop spans 16 amino acids. CDR1 SGHRS and CDR2 YFSETQ come from the germline V gene. After removal of 4 bases from V and 8 bases from J, the junction contained 13 bases not matched to a gene. CDR3 sequence (DNA): TGCGCCAGCAGCGCCCCTAGCGGGGCATCTGTGGATGAGCAGTTCTTC. This gives the protein CASSAPSGASVDEQFF.

This clonotype was picked up a small number of times. The chain employs TRBV12-3 or TRBV12-4 and TRBJ2-7; TRBD1 agrees at 7 bases. With 6 bases clipped from V and 0 bases from J, the junction kept 8 bases outside the gene matches. This CDR3 contains 15 residues. CDR3 bases: TGTGCCAGCAGGGACGGGACAGCCGCCTCCTACGAGCAGTACTTC. It yields the protein CASRDGTAASYEQYF.

The chain has TRBV25-1 and TRBJ2-1; 8 nucleotides line up with TRBD2. The germline gives CDR1 MGHDK, CDR2 SYGVNS. V trimming: 3 bases; J trimming: 4 bases; junction bases outside the gene matches: 8. This CDR3 is 16 amino acids long. CDR3 protein: CASSEVLAGPYNEQFF. CDR3 coding DNA: TGTGCCAGCAGTGAGGTCCTAGCGGGCCCTTACAATGAGCAGTTCTTC.

The chain recombines TRBV12-3 or TRBV12-4 with TRBJ2-1, with D possibly being TRBD2 (6 bases). The V gene lost 6 bases and the J gene lost 3 bases, with 12 bases spanning the gap. The CDR3 is made up of 14 amino acids. The CDR3 DNA sequence: TGTGCCAGCAGGTCATCTAGCGACTACAATGAGCAGTTCTTC. Translation: CASRSSSDYNEQFF.

DNA of the CDR3: TGTGCCAGCAGGATTCCCTCTTACCGGGACCCCACTAGATATGAGCAGTTCTTC. Its translation: CASRIPSYRDPTRYEQFF. This chain joins TRBV2 and TRBJ2-1; D may correspond to TRBD1 or TRBD2 (5 bases each). CDR1 and CDR2 from the germline V gene are SNHLY and FYNNEI. With 6 bases removed from V and 8 bases from J, the gap between germline ends came to 29 bases. CDR3 size: 18 residues.

This clonotype has only a few counts. This rearrangement joins TRBV11-2 to TRBJ2-7, with D perhaps TRBD2 (6 bases). The CDR3 loop spans 13 amino acids. CDR1 is SGHAT and CDR2 is FQNNGV in the germline V gene. V was cut by 6 bases and J by 2 bases, with 11 bases left in between. This CDR3 reads CASSWDLTYEQYF. In nucleotides, the CDR3 is TGTGCCAGCAGTTGGGACTTAACCTACGAGCAGTACTTC.

This clonotype was observed many times. The genes are TRBV5-4 and TRBJ2-1; perhaps TRBD2 as D (6 bases). Germline V CDR1 and CDR2: SGHNT, YYREEE (reference sequence). V was cut by 0 bases and J by 4 bases, with 11 bases left in between. The CDR3 loop spans 15 amino acids. The CDR3 DNA is TGTGCCAGCAGCTTGGATGGGACTTCGTACAATGAGCAGTTCTTC. It codes for CASSLDGTSYNEQFF.